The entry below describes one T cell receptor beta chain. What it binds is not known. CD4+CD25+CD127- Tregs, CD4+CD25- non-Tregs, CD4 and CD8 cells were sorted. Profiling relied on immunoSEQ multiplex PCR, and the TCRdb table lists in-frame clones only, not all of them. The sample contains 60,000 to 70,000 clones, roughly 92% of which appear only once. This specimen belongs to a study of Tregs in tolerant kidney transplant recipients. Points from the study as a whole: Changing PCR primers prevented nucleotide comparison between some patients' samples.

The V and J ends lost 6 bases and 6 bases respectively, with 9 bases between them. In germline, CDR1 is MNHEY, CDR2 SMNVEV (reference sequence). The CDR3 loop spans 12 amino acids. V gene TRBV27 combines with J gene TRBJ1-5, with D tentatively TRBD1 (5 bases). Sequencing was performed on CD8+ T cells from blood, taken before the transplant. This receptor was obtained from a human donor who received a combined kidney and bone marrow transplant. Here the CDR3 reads CASRTGGQPQHF. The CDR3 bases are TGTGCCAGCAGAACGGGGGGTCAGCCCCAGCATTTT.